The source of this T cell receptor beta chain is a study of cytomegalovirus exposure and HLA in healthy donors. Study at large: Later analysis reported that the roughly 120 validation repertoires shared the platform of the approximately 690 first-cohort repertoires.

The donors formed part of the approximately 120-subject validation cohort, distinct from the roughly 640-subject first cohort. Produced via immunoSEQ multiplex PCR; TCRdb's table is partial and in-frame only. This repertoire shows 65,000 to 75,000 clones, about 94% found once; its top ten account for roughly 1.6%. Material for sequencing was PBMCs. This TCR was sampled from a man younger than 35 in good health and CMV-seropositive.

CDR3 nucleotide sequence: TGTGCCAGCTCACTACCGACAGGGAGCTCTGGAAACACCATATATTTT. Protein: CASSLPTGSSGNTIYF. The V gene is TRBV18, the J gene TRBJ1-3, with TRBD1 matching 7 bases. Germline CDR1 reads KGHSH; CDR2 reads LQKENI. This CDR3 comprises 16 residues. J gave up 0 bases and V 4 bases, and 6 bases lay outside the gene matches.